This is a list of T cell receptor beta chains from one sample in a study of shared T cell receptors in the human thymus. Measured with immunoSEQ multiplex PCR; TCRdb has only the in-frame clones, and not every one. This repertoire shows hundreds of thousands of clones, roughly 90% found once; its top ten account for 0.0095% to 0.012%. This sample also belongs to another study, concerning human thymus T cells.

The sample taken for sequencing was thymocytes. The receptors stem from a boy in the first two years of life with a congenital heart defect. CDR3s include the opening cysteine and the closing phenylalanine or tryptophan. A D gene is named only where the DNA matches it firmly. A row's size may be missing; if present it is once, few, many or a size class.

CDR3 protein,CDR3 DNA,clone size,D gene,V gene,J gene
CASRRPGQAFSGANVLTF,TGTGCCAGCAGGCGCCCGGGACAGGCCTTCTCTGGGGCCAACGTCCTGACTTTC,-,TRBD1,TRBV7-8,TRBJ2-6
CASSSLDKAGPSGGNEQFF,TGTGCCAGCAGCTCCCTCGACAAAGCGGGGCCCTCCGGGGGGAATGAGCAGTTCTTC,-,TRBD2,TRBV5-6,TRBJ2-1
CSVESRSGSSGNTIYF,TGCAGCGTTGAATCTAGGAGTGGGAGCTCTGGAAACACCATATATTTT,-,-,TRBV29-1,TRBJ1-3
CAISDPGTSGNQETQYF,TGTGCCATCAGTGATCCGGGGACTAGCGGGAACCAAGAGACCCAGTACTTC,-,TRBD2,TRBV10-3,TRBJ2-5
CASSPRTGELFF,TGCGCCAGCAGCCCCCGCACCGGGGAGCTGTTTTTT,-,-,TRBV5-1,TRBJ2-2
CASSEGGRLLPNTDTQYF,TGTGCCAGCAGTGAAGGAGGCCGCCTCCTGCCTAACACAGATACGCAGTATTTT,-,-,TRBV25-1,TRBJ2-3
CASSEIAGTYEQYF,TGTGCCAGCAGCGAGATCGCGGGTACCTACGAGCAGTACTTC,-,-,TRBV11-2,TRBJ2-7
CASRQAMNTEAFF,TGTGCCAGTAGACAGGCCATGAACACTGAAGCTTTCTTT,-,-,TRBV19,TRBJ1-1
CASSSVVRRWAEAFF,TGTGCCAGCAGCTCGGTCGTCCGGAGGTGGGCTGAAGCTTTCTTT,once,-,TRBV11-2,TRBJ1-1
CASSLAGPRDTQYF,TGTGCCAGCAGTTTAGCGGGCCCTCGAGATACGCAGTATTTT,-,-,TRBV28,TRBJ2-3
CARFRVGTDTQYF,TGTGCCAGATTTCGGGTGGGCACAGATACGCAGTATTTT,-,-,TRBV2,TRBJ2-3
CAISESERGAFF,TGTGCCATCAGTGAGTCGGAAAGAGGAGCTTTCTTT,-,-,TRBV10-3,TRBJ1-1
CAISPGTSAYNEQFF,TGTGCCATCAGCCCCGGGACTAGCGCATACAATGAGCAGTTCTTC,-,TRBD2,TRBV10-3,TRBJ2-1
CSVLPGTGTGELFF,TGCAGCGTTCTCCCCGGGACAGGCACCGGGGAGCTGTTTTTT,-,TRBD1,TRBV29-1,TRBJ2-2
CASSREKRGTETQYF,TGTGCCAGTAGCCGTGAAAAGCGGGGAACAGAGACCCAGTACTTC,-,TRBD2,TRBV19,TRBJ2-5
CASSLEREVDTEAFF,TGTGCCAGCAGCTTAGAAAGAGAGGTCGACACTGAAGCTTTCTTT,-,-,TRBV11-2,TRBJ1-1
CASSRGQRETHNEQFF,TGCGCCAGCAGCCGGGGGCAGCGGGAGACCCACAATGAGCAGTTCTTC,-,TRBD2,TRBV4-3,TRBJ2-1
CASSNTRTRTNYGYTF,TGTGCCAGCTCAAACACAAGGACACGTACTAACTATGGCTACACCTTC,once,-,TRBV18,TRBJ1-2
CASSGSGAVAKNIQYF,TGTGCCTCCTCAGGTTCCGGAGCGGTAGCCAAAAACATTCAGTACTTC,-,-,TRBV30,TRBJ2-4
CASSPRWGAGGEEDTQYF,TGTGCCAGCAGCCCAAGATGGGGGGCGGGAGGCGAGGAAGATACGCAGTATTTT,-,TRBD2,TRBV7-2,TRBJ2-3
CASSLGGFRDTQYF,TGTGCCAGCAGCTTGGGAGGGTTCAGAGATACGCAGTATTTT,-,-,TRBV5-5,TRBJ2-3
CSVESIQREGAGELFF,TGCAGCGTTGAATCTATCCAGCGGGAGGGGGCCGGGGAGCTGTTTTTT,-,TRBD2,TRBV29-1,TRBJ2-2
CASSQDRGQGNTEAFF,TGCGCCAGCAGCCAAGATCGGGGACAGGGTAACACTGAAGCTTTCTTT,-,TRBD1,TRBV4-3,TRBJ1-1
CAISGTGDHSGTGETQYF,TGTGCCATCAGTGGGACGGGCGACCATAGCGGGACGGGGGAGACCCAGTACTTC,-,TRBD2,TRBV10-3,TRBJ2-5
CASSLVRPSGTGGMGQFF,TGTGCCAGCAGTTTAGTTCGGCCCTCCGGGACAGGGGGCATGGGGCAGTTCTTC,-,TRBD1,TRBV28,TRBJ2-1
CASSLIGTAYYGYTF,TGTGCCAGCAGCTTGATCGGGACAGCTTACTATGGCTACACCTTC,-,TRBD1,TRBV11-2,TRBJ1-2
CASSLTPGYNNEQFF,TGTGCCAGCAGCTTGACACCGGGGTATAACAATGAGCAGTTCTTC,-,-,TRBV5-8,TRBJ2-1